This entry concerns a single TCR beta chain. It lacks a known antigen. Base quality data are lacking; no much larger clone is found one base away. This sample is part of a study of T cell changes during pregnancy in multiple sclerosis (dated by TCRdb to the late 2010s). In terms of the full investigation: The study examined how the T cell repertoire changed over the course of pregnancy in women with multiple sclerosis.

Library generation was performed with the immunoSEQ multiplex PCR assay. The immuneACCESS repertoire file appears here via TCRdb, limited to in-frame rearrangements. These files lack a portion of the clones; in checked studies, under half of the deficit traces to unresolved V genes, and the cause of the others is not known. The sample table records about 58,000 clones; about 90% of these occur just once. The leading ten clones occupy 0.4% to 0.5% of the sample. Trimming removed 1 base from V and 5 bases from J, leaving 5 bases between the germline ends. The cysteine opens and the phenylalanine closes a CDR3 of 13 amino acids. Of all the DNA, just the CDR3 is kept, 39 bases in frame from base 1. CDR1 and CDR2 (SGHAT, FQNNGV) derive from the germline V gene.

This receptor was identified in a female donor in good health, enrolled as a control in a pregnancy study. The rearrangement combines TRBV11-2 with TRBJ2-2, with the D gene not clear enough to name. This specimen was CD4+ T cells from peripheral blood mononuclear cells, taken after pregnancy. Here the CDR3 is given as CASSLVRTGELFF. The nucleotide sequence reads TGTGCCAGCAGCTTAGTACGGACCGGGGAGCTGTTTTTT. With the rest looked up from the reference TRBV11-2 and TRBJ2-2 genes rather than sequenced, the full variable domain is EAGVAQSPRYKIIEKRQSVAFWCNPISGHATLYWYQQILGQGPKLLIQFQNNGVVDDSQLPKDRFSAERLKGVDSTLKIQPAKLEDSAVYLCASSLVRTGELFFGEGSRLTVL.